This T cell receptor beta chain was identified in a study of CD8+ T cells in alopecia areata. Looking at the study overall: Administration of oral tofacitinib to treated patients was at 5 to 10 mg twice daily. Tofacitinib therapy lasting 6 to 18 months was followed by 6 months off drug.

The CDR3 extends over 18 amino acids. Germline trimming cut 5 bases from V and 4 bases from J; bases unmatched to any gene: 16. Germline CDR1 SGHAT, CDR2 FQNNGV. The sequencing template was cDNA reverse transcribed from extracted RNA. Sequenced by immunoSEQ multiplex PCR; TCRdb stores in-frame clones only, minus some. The sample lists roughly 150,000 clones, over 70% occurring once. Those with alopecia areata gave lesional scalp punch biopsies and peripheral blood. This sequence was found in a human donor with alopecia areata. The sequencing used CD8+ T cells sorted from blood, collected at week 0. J is TRBJ2-1 and V is TRBV11-2, with 8 bases identical to TRBD2. The CDR3 here is CASSHLGSGGDAYNEQFF. Written as DNA, the CDR3 is TGTGCCAGCAGCCACCTCGGCAGCGGGGGCGACGCTTACAATGAGCAGTTCTTC.